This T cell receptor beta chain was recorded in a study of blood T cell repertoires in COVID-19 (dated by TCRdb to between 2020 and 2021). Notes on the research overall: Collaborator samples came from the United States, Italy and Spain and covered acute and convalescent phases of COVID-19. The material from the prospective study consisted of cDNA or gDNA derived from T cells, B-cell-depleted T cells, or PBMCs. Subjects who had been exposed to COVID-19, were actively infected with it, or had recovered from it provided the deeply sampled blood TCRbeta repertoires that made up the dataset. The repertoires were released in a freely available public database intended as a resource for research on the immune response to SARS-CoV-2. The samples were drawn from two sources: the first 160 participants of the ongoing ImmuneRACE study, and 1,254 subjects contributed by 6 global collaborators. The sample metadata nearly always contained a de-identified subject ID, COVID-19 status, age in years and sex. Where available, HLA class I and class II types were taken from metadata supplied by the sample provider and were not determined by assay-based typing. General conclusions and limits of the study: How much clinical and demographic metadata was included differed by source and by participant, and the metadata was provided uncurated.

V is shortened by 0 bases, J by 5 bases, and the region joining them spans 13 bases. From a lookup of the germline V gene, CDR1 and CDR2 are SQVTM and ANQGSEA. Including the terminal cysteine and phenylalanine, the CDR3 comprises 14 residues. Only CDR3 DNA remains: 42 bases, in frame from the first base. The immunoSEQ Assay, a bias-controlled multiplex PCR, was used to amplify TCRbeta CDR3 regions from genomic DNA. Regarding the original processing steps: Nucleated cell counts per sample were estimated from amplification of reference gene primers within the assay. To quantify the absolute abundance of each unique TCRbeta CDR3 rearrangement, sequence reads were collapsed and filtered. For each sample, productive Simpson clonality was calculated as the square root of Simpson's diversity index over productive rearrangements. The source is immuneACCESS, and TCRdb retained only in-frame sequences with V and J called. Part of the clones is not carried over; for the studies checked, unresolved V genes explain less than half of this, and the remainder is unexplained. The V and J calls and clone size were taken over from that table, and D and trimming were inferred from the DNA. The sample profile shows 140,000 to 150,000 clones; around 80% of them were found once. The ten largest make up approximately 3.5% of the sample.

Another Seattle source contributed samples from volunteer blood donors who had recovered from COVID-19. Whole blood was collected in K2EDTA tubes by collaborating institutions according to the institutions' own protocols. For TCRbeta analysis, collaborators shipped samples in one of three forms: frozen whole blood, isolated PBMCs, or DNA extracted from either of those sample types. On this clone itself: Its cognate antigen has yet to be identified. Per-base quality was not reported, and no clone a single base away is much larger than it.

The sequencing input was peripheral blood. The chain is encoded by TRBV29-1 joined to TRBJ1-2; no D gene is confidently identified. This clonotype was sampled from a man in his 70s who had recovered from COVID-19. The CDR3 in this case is CSVEEPMGKYGYTF. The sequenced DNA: TGCAGCGTTGAAGAACCTATGGGCAAATATGGCTACACCTTC.